This T cell receptor beta chain was sequenced during a study of CD8 T cells in Susac syndrome. The germline V gene encodes CDR1 SGHDT and CDR2 YYEEEE. Deletions cut 0 bases from V and 6 bases from J, with 15 bases between. This CDR3 is 15 amino acids long. RNA amounts of 0.5 to 1 ug underwent reverse transcription with random hexamers. Each CDR3 protein is one row after TCRdb ran MiXCR on the immunoSEQ multiplex PCR reads. The data contain around 150,000 distinct CDR3 sequences, approximately 95% of them singletons. The sequenced sample was CD8+ T cells from PBMCs. This clonotype originated in a human donor with Susac syndrome. V and J are TRBV5-6 and TRBJ1-2, with D possibly matching TRBD1 (5 bases). The CDR3 region has the DNA TGTGCCAGCAGCTTGGTGGCAGGGATTAAGGATGGCTACACCTTC. This codes for CASSLVAGIKDGYTF.